These 9 T cell receptor beta chains share one sample of origin, sequenced in a study of blood T cell repertoires in COVID-19. The assay was immunoSEQ multiplex PCR, and TCRdb's table has in-frame clones only and misses some. The data contain a few hundred thousand clones, 87% of them singletons. Sample: PBMCs or T cells enriched from blood (not recorded which). The receptors were sampled from a woman under 30 who had recovered from COVID-19.

This chain links TRBV7-2 with TRBJ2-7, with D unresolved. Between the trimmed V and J ends, which lost 1 base and 0 bases, there was a span of 7 bases. CDR3 length equals 14 residues. Germline V lookup: CDR1 SGHTA, CDR2 FQGNSA. CDR3 DNA: TGTGCCAGCAGCTTAGAACAGTCCTCCTACGAGCAGTACTTC. Its translation: CASSLEQSSYEQYF.

The chain has TRBV4-2 and TRBJ2-5; 12 nucleotides line up with TRBD2. The CDR3 contains 17 residues. V trimming: 0 bases; J trimming: 5 bases; junction bases outside the gene matches: 7. Germline CDR1 reads LGHNA; CDR2 reads YNFKEQ. The CDR3 coding sequence is TGTGCCAGCAGCCAAGATCTGACTAGCGGGAGTTCGGAGACCCAGTACTTC. Protein sequence: CASSQDLTSGSSETQYF.

This clone was seen a few times. This sequence joins TRBV7-2 and TRBJ1-3; 7 positions agree with TRBD1. Germline lookup yields CDR1 SGHTA and CDR2 FQGNSA. V was clipped by 4 bases and J by 0 bases; unmatched bases: 6. The CDR3 contains 16 residues. The CDR3 spells CASSSGQVASGNTIYF. The CDR3 DNA reads as TGTGCCAGCAGCTCTGGACAGGTAGCCTCTGGAAACACCATATATTTT.

The rearrangement uses TRBV5-6 and TRBJ1-5; a possible D gene is TRBD1 (6 bases). Germline V gene lookup returns CDR1 SGHDT and CDR2 YYEEEE. This CDR3 has 13 amino acids. Trimming took off 4 bases at V and 5 bases at J, with 10 bases between the two ends. CDR3 DNA sequence: TGTGCCAGCAGCGGGGGCGGTGATCAGCCCCAGCATTTT. Its protein product is CASSGGGDQPQHF.

This clone appeared once. This chain joins TRBV30 and TRBJ2-7; D might be TRBD1 (6 bases). V gave up 0 bases and J gave up 3 bases, with 33 bases separating them. Germline CDR1 GTSNPN, CDR2 SVGIG (reference sequence). The CDR3 extends over 21 amino acids. The CDR3 bases are TGTGCCTGGAGTGTACCCCGGCCCAGGTGGGACACCCCCAATTACTACTACGAGCAGTACTTC. Translated: CAWSVPRPRWDTPNYYYEQYF.

CDR3 residues: CASSLAPSDQPQHF. In DNA, the CDR3 is TGCGCCAGCAGCTTGGCCCCTTCAGATCAGCCCCAGCATTTT. The chain joins TRBV5-1 to TRBJ1-5; D remains unclear. The ends were cut back, 0 bases at V and 5 bases at J, with 9 bases in the middle. The CDR3 covers 14 residues. Germline CDR1 and CDR2: SGHRS and YFSETQ.

The genes are TRBV5-6 and TRBJ2-1; a weak D match, TRBD2 (7 bases). CDR3 length equals 16 residues. The V end was cut by 4 bases, the J end by 4 bases, with 18 bases between. The germline V gene has CDR1 SGHDT and CDR2 YYEEEE. The CDR3 coding sequence is TGTGCCAGCAGCCCCTTTTGGGGGGGGGCTTACAATGAGCAGTTCTTC. Protein sequence: CASSPFWGGAYNEQFF.

Written as DNA, the CDR3 is TGTGCCAGTAGTATAACAGGGGATCCCGAAAATTCACCCCTCCACTTT. Protein sequence: CASSITGDPENSPLHF. This chain uses TRBV19 with TRBJ1-6, with 7 bases lining up with TRBD1. CDR1 is LNHDA and CDR2 is SQIVND in the germline V gene (reference sequence). The CDR3 has 16 residues. V was pared by 2 bases and J by 7 bases, with 8 bases of the junction left unmatched.

The gene calls are TRBV5-4 and TRBJ2-3; 11 bases fit TRBD2. V dropped 3 bases and J dropped 4; count of bases not matched to a gene: 7. The CDR3 is 16 amino acids. Germline CDR1 SGHNT, CDR2 YYREEE (reference sequence). CDR3 residues: CASSSELAGGPDTQYF. CDR3 DNA sequence: TGTGCCAGCAGCTCGGAGCTAGCGGGGGGACCAGATACGCAGTATTTT.